A single sample is the source of the 10 T cell receptor beta chains below, sequenced in a study of T-cell memory formation after mild COVID-19 (dated by TCRdb to the early 2020s). Library generation was performed with 5' RACE. TCRdb names Illumina NovaSeq 6000 as the instrument used. The public reads were reanalyzed by TCRdb: fastp trimming at Q25, MiXCR alignment, in-frame beta chains only. Each entry is one CDR3 protein sequence, shown with its most common DNA and genes. In all, the sample holds a few hundred thousand distinct CDR3 sequences, and around a fifth of those were seen once. The top ten clones comprise 21% of the sample. The sample consisted of PBMCs or a T cell subset sorted from them (not recorded which). These receptor sequences come from a man aged 18-30 years who had mild COVID-19 (a few samples of this study predate the infection). The sample titles of this study are shuffled in the database, so cell type and time point are left out; the donor was told from shared clones.

The V gene is TRBV30, the J gene TRBJ2-3, with 11 bases lining up with TRBD2. This CDR3 spans 16 amino acids. CDR1 and CDR2 (germline): GTSNPN, SVGIG (reference sequence). Trimming took 4 bases from V and 0 from J; bases not matched to a gene: 6. The CDR3 DNA reads TGTGCCTGGAAACTAGCGGGGGTTGGTAGCACAGATACGCAGTATTTT. Its protein product is CAWKLAGVGSTDTQYF.

A few counts support this clonotype. The chain recombines TRBV7-3 with TRBJ1-1; D is unclear. The CDR3 contains 14 residues. Per germline, CDR1 SGHTA and CDR2 FQGTGA. V shed 3 bases and J shed 1 base, with 9 bases lying between them. CDR3 nucleotide sequence: TGTGCCAGCAGCTTGAATGTGGGGAACACTGAAGCTTTCTTT. Its protein product is CASSLNVGNTEAFF.

This clonotype came up a few times. The chain is built from TRBV7-6 and TRBJ2-7; 8 bases map to TRBD2. V was pared by 4 bases and J by 2 bases, with 7 bases of the junction left unmatched. In germline, CDR1 is SGHVS, CDR2 FNYEAQ. The CDR3 runs 15 residues. This CDR3 is CASSSSGGTTYEQYF. CDR3 coding DNA: TGTGCCAGCAGCTCCTCGGGGGGGACGACCTACGAGCAGTACTTC.

The chain has TRBV6-2 or TRBV6-3 and TRBJ1-1; tentatively, D is TRBD1 (6 bases). Trimming removed 10 bases from V and 3 bases from J, with 18 bases in between. This CDR3 region has 14 residues. The germline gives CDR1 MNHEY, CDR2 SVGEGT. CDR3: CAIGNPTGYTEAFF. CDR3 nucleotides: TGTGCCATCGGGAATCCGACAGGATACACTGAAGCTTTCTTT.

The sample holds a few counts of this clonotype. The rearrangement joins TRBV7-2 to TRBJ1-1, with D possibly matching TRBD1 (6 bases). CDR3 length: 15 residues. In germline, CDR1 is SGHTA, CDR2 FQGNSA. V was pared by 5 bases and J by 0 bases, with 13 bases between. This chain's CDR3 is CASSKDSLMNTEAFF. The CDR3 DNA sequence: TGTGCCAGCAGCAAGGACAGCCTCATGAACACTGAAGCTTTCTTT. The full variable domain, completed using reference TRBV7-2 and TRBJ1-1, is GAGVSQSPSNKVTEKGKDVELRCDPISGHTALYWYRQSLGQGLEFLIYFQGNSAPDKSGLPSDRFSAERTGGSVSTLTIQRTQQEDSAVYLCASSKDSLMNTEAFFGQGTRLTVV.

This clonotype was seen a handful of times. V and J are TRBV7-9 and TRBJ2-2; no reliable D call. Germline lookup yields CDR1 SEHNR and CDR2 FQNEAQ (reference sequence). This CDR3 has 14 residues. V shed 5 bases and J shed 0 bases, with 7 bases lying between them. The CDR3 DNA reads as TGTGCCAGCAGCACCGTACCGAACACCGGGGAGCTGTTTTTT. This encodes CASSTVPNTGELFF.

CDR3: CASSLGPPRTDTQYF. The CDR3 DNA reads as TGTGCCAGCAGCTTAGGGCCCCCTCGCACAGATACGCAGTATTTT. The chain joins TRBV7-2 to TRBJ2-3; D is unclear. The V and J ends lost 1 base and 1 base respectively, with 9 bases between them. Per the germline V gene, CDR1 is SGHTA and CDR2 is FQGNSA. The CDR3 extends over 15 amino acids.

This clonotype was observed a few times. The chain employs TRBV5-1 and TRBJ2-5; no definite D call. This CDR3 is 13 amino acids long. Trimming took off 0 bases at V and 7 bases at J, with 10 bases between the two ends. Germline CDR1 SGHRS, CDR2 YFSETQ. The CDR3, as DNA: TGCGCCAGCAGCTTGGGACATTTGTCGACCCAGTACTTC. Translated: CASSLGHLSTQYF.

The chain couples TRBV4-2 to TRBJ1-4; perhaps TRBD1 as D (6 bases). In germline, CDR1 is LGHNA, CDR2 YNFKEQ. The CDR3 runs to 18 residues. Deletions cut 0 bases from V and 7 bases from J, with 21 bases between. This CDR3 is CASSQEQGPRVPSEKLFF. Written as DNA, the CDR3 is TGTGCCAGCAGCCAAGAACAGGGTCCTCGGGTTCCGAGTGAAAAACTGTTTTTT.

The V and J genes are TRBV12-3 or TRBV12-4 and TRBJ1-2; 8 positions match TRBD1. V lost 6 bases to trimming and J lost 2 bases; unmatched junction nucleotides: 8. The CDR3 runs to 15 residues. The CDR3 sequence is CASSYIQGGNYGYTF. The CDR3 DNA reads TGTGCCAGCAGCTACATACAGGGGGGAAACTATGGCTACACCTTC.